The present T cell receptor beta chain was sequenced within a study of spatial heterogeneity in lung cancer. Study background: Each time, sequencing found more beta-chain sequences than alpha-chain sequences.

This CDR3 region has 15 residues. Looked up from germline, CDR1 is SGDLS and CDR2 is YYNGEE. V was trimmed by 3 bases and J by 0 bases, leaving 10 bases between them. TCR cDNA molecules each carried a unique molecular identifier. TCRdb recomputed calls from the 5' RACE reads with MiXCR, one row per CDR3 protein. The data contain over 85,000 distinct CDR3 sequences, 15% to 20% of them singletons. Time point reported: blood at routine non-recurrence follow-up after resection. This clonotype was seen many times. The chain couples TRBV9 to TRBJ2-4, with a tentative D call TRBD1 (5 bases). The source material was PBMCs, sampled at follow-up. This clonotype was obtained from a male donor with early-stage non-small cell lung cancer. The CDR3 coding sequence is TGTGCCAGCAGCGCGACAGCTCTAGCCAAAAACATTCAGTACTTC. This encodes CASSATALAKNIQYF. The full variable domain, in which reference TRBV9 and TRBJ2-4 provide the parts outside the CDR3, is DSGVTQTPKHLITATGQRVTLRCSPRSGDLSVYWYQQSLDQGLQFLIQYYNGEERAKGNILERFSAQQFPDLHSELNLSSLELGDSALYFCASSATALAKNIQYFGAGTRLSVL.